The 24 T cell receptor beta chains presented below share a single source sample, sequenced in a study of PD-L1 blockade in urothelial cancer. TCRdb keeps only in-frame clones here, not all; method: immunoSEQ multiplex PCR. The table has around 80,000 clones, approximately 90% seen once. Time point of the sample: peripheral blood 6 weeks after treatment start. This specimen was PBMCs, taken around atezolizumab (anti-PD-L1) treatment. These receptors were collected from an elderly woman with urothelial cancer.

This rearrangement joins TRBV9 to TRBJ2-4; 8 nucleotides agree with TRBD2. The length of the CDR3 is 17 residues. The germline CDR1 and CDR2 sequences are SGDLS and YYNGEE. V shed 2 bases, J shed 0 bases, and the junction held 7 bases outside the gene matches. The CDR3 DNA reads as TGTGCCAGCAGCGTGGAAGCGGGGGCACTAGCCAAAAACATTCAGTACTTC. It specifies CASSVEAGALAKNIQYF.

CDR3 loop: CASSETVKINYGYTF. In nucleotides, the CDR3 is TGTGCCAGCAGTGAGACTGTCAAAATAAACTATGGCTACACCTTC. The chain employs TRBV2 and TRBJ1-2; D remains ambiguous. The CDR3 is 15 residues long. CDR1 and CDR2 from the germline V gene are SNHLY and FYNNEI. Trimming took off 3 bases at V and 2 bases at J, with 13 bases between the two ends.

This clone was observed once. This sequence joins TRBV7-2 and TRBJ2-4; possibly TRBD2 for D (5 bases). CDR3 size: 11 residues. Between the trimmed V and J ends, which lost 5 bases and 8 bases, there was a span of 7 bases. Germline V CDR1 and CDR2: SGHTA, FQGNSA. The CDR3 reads CASSPRDIQYF. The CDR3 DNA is TGTGCCAGCAGCCCGCGGGACATTCAGTACTTC.

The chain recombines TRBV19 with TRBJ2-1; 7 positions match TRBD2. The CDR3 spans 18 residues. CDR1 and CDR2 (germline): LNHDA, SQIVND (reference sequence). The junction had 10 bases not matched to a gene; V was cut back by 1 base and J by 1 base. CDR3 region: CASSIGGGRTWSYNEQFF. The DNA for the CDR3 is TGTGCCAGTAGTATAGGTGGCGGGAGAACATGGTCCTACAATGAGCAGTTCTTC.

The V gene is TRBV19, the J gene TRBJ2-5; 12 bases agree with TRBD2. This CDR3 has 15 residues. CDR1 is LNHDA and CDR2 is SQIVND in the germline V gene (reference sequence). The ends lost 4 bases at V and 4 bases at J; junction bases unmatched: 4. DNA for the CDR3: TGTGCCAGTAGTACCCAACTAGCGGGAGGAGAGACCCAGTACTTC. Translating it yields CASSTQLAGGETQYF.

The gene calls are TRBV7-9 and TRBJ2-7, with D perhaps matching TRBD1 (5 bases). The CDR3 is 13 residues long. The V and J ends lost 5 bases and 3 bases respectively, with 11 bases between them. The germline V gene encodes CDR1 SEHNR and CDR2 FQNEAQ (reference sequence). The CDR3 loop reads CASSPHRNYEQYF. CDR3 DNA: TGTGCCAGCAGCCCCCACAGGAACTACGAGCAGTACTTC.

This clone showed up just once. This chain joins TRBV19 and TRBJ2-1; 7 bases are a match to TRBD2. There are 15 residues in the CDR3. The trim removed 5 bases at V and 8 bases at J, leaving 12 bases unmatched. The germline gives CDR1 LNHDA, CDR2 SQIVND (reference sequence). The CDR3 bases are TGTGCCAGTAGTTTGGCTAGCGGCCCACTACATGAGCAGTTCTTC. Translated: CASSLASGPLHEQFF.

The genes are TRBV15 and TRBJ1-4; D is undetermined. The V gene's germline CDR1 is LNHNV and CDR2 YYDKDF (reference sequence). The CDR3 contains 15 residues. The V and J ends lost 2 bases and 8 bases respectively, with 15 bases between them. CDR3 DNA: TGTGCCACCAGCAGACCTTTCGAAGGAGGGGAAAAACTGTTTTTT. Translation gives CATSRPFEGGEKLFF.

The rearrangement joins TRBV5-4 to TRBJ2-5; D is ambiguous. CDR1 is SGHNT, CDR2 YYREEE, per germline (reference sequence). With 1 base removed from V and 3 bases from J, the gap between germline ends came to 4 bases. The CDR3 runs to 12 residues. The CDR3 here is CASSLPKETQYF. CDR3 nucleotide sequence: TGTGCCAGCAGCTTGCCAAAAGAGACCCAGTACTTC. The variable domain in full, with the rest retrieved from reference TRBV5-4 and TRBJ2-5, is ETGVTQSPTHLIKTRGQQVTLRCSSQSGHNTVSWYQQALGQGPQFIFQYYREEENGRGNFPPRFSGLQFPNYSSELNVNALELDDSALYLCASSLPKETQYFGPGTRLLVL.

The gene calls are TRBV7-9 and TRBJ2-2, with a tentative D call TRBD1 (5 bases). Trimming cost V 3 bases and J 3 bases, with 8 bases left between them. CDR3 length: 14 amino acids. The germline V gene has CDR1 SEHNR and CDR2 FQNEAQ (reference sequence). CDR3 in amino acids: CASSFAGYTGELFF. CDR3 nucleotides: TGTGCCAGCAGCTTCGCAGGGTACACCGGGGAGCTGTTTTTT.

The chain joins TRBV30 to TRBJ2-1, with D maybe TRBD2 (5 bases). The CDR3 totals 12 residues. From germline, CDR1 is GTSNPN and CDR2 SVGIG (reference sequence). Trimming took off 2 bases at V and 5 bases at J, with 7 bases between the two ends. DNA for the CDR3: TGTGCCTGGAGTCCCGGGAACAATGAGCAGTTCTTC. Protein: CAWSPGNNEQFF.

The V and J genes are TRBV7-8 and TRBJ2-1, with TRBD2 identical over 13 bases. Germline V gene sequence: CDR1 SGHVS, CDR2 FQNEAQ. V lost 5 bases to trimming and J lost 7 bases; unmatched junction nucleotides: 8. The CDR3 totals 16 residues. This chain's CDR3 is CASSLGTSGRGNEQFF. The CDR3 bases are TGTGCCAGCAGCCTCGGAACTAGCGGGAGGGGGAATGAGCAGTTCTTC.

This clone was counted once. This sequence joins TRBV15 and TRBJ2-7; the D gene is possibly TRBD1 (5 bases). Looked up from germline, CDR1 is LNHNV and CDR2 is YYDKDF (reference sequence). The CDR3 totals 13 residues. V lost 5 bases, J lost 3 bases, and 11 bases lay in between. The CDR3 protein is CATSQGGDYEQYF. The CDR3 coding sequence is TGTGCCACCAGCCAGGGTGGTGACTACGAGCAGTACTTC.

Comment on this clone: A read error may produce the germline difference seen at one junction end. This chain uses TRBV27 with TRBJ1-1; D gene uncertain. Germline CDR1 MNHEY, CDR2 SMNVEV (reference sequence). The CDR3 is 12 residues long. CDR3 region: CASSLRNSEAFF. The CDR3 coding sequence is TGTGCCAGCAGTTTACGCAACAGTGAAGCTTTCTTT.

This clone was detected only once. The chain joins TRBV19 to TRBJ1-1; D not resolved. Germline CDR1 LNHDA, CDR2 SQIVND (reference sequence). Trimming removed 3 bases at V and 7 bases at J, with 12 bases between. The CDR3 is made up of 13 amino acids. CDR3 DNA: TGTGCCAGTAGTATCTCCCCGCCCTATGAAGCTTTCTTT. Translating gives CASSISPPYEAFF.

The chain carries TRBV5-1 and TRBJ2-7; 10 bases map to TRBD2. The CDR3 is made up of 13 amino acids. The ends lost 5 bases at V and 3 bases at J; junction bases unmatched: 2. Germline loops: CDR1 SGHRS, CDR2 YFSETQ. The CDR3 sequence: CASRSSGSYEQYF. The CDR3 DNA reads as TGCGCCAGCAGGTCTAGCGGGAGCTACGAGCAGTACTTC.

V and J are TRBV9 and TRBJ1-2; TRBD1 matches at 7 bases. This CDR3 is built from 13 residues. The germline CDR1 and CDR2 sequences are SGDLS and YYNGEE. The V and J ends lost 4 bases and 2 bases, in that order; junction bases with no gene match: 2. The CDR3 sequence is CASSMTGNYGYTF. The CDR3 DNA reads TGTGCCAGCAGCATGACAGGGAACTATGGCTACACCTTC.

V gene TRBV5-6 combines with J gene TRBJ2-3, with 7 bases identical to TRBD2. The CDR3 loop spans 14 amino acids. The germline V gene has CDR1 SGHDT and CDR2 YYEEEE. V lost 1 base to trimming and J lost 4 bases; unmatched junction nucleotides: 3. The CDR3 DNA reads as TGTGCCAGCAGCTTGCCGGGAGGACCAGATACGCAGTATTTT. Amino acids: CASSLPGGPDTQYF.

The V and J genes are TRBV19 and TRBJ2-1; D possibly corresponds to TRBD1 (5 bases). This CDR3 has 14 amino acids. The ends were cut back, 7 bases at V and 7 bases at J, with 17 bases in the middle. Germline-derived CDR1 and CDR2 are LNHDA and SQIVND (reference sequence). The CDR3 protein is CASTSRVRGNEQFF. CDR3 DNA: TGTGCCAGTACGTCCCGGGTAAGGGGAAATGAGCAGTTCTTC.

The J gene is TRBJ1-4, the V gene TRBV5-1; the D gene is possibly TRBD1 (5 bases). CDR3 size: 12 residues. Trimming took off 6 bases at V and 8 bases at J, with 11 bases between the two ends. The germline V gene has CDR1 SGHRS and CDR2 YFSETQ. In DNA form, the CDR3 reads TGCGCCAGCACCTCCCAGGGCGAAAAACTGTTTTTT. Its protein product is CASTSQGEKLFF.

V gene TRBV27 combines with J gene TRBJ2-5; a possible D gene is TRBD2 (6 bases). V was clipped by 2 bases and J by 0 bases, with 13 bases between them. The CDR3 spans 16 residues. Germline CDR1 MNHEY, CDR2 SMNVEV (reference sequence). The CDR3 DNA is TGTGCCAGCAGTTTAACATCCGGGACTCACCAAGAGACCCAGTACTTC. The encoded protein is CASSLTSGTHQETQYF.

The CDR3 is CASSLFRIANYGYTF. The CDR3 DNA sequence: TGTGCCAGCAGTTTATTCAGGATTGCTAACTATGGCTACACCTTC. J is TRBJ1-2 and V is TRBV28; D unclear. Trimming pared 1 base from V and 0 bases from J, leaving 9 bases between. Per germline, CDR1 MDHEN and CDR2 SYDVKM. This CDR3 spans 15 amino acids.

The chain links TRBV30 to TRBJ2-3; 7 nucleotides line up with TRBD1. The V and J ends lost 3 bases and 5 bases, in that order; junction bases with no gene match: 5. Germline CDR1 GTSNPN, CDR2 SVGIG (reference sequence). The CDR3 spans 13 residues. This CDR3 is CAWRGDSVDTQYF. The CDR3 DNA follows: TGTGCCTGGAGGGGGGACAGCGTAGATACGCAGTATTTT.

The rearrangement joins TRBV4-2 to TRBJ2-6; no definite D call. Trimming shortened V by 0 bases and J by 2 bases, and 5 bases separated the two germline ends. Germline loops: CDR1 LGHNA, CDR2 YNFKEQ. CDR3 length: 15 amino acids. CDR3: CASSQDGAGANVLTF. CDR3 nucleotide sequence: TGTGCCAGCAGCCAAGACGGAGCTGGGGCCAACGTCCTGACTTTC.